These T cell receptor beta chains were read from a single sample in a study of T cell changes during pregnancy in multiple sclerosis. TCRdb keeps only in-frame clones here, not all; method: immunoSEQ multiplex PCR. Here the sample spans tens of thousands of clones, about 92% being singletons. The input for sequencing was CD4+ T cells from peripheral blood mononuclear cells, taken in the third trimester of pregnancy. The receptors shown here come from a female donor with multiple sclerosis, enrolled in a pregnancy study. Each CDR3 is given with its conserved first and last residue. D genes are given only for firm matches. The size field is filled for only some rows; it gives once, few, many or a size class.

J | D | size | length | V | DNA | CDR3
TRBJ1-2 | . | . | 14 | TRBV6-5 | TGTGCCAGCAGTTACGAACAGGGAAACTATGGCTACACCTTC | CASSYEQGNYGYTF
TRBJ2-7 | TRBD2 | . | 14 | TRBV9 | TGTGCCAGCAGCGTAGCGACTGGGGGGGGCGAGCAGTACTTC | CASSVATGGGEQYF
TRBJ2-3 | . | once | 15 | TRBV6-5 | TGTGCCAGCAGACAACTAAGCGGGAGCACAGATACGCAGTATTTT | CASRQLSGSTDTQYF
TRBJ2-5 | . | . | 14 | TRBV7-6 | TGTGCCAGCAGCTTAGTGGAGGGGCAAGAGACCCAGTACTTC | CASSLVEGQETQYF
TRBJ2-1 | TRBD1 | . | 14 | TRBV19 | TGTGCCACCGGGGACCAGGGGGCAGGCAATGAGCAGTTCTTC | CATGDQGAGNEQFF
TRBJ1-2 | . | . | 13 | TRBV28 | TGTGCCAGCAGCCTGGGGGGGAACTATGGCTACACCTTC | CASSLGGNYGYTF
TRBJ2-1 | TRBD2 | . | 17 | TRBV6-1 | TGTGCCAGCAGTGATAAACTAGCGGGGGGGGGCTACAATGAGCAGTTCTTC | CASSDKLAGGGYNEQFF
TRBJ1-3 | TRBD1 | . | 17 | TRBV9 | TGTGCCAGCAGCGTAGGGGACAGATGGGCCTCTGGAAACACCATATATTTT | CASSVGDRWASGNTIYF
TRBJ1-1 | . | once | 14 | TRBV5-1 | TGCGCCAGCAGCTTCGTAGGCGGGGACACTGAAGCTTTCTTT | CASSFVGGDTEAFF
TRBJ2-7 | TRBD2 | . | 17 | TRBV6-4 | TGTGCCAGCAGTGACTCGATTCTAGCGGGGGGGTTGTACGAGCAGTACTTC | CASSDSILAGGLYEQYF
TRBJ2-5 | TRBD2 | . | 18 | TRBV15 | TGTGCCACCAGCAGAGCAGGATTAGCGGGGGGATTCAAGGAGACCCAGTACTTC | CATSRAGLAGGFKETQYF
TRBJ1-2 | . | . | 15 | TRBV7-2 | TGTGCCAGCAGCTTGAGGGCCCTAAAAAGCTATGGCTACACCTTC | CASSLRALKSYGYTF
TRBJ1-5 | . | . | 13 | TRBV7-3 | TGTGCCAGCAGCTTATCACGGGATCAGCCCCAGCATTTT | CASSLSRDQPQHF
TRBJ1-2 | . | . | 13 | TRBV6-6 | TGTGCCAGCAGTTACGGTGGTCAGTATGGCTACACCTTC | CASSYGGQYGYTF
TRBJ1-1 | . | . | 15 | TRBV6-1 | TGTGCCAGCAGTGAAGCGCAGGGGTGGAGCACTGAAGCTTTCTTT | CASSEAQGWSTEAFF
TRBJ2-6 | . | once | 16 | TRBV5-6 | TGTGCCAGCAATCGGGATTCTAACTCTGGGGCCAACGTCCTGACTTTC | CASNRDSNSGANVLTF
TRBJ2-3 | TRBD2 | once | 16 | TRBV19 | TGTGCCAGTAGTAGGCAAGCGGGGGCCTACACAGATACGCAGTATTTT | CASSRQAGAYTDTQYF
TRBJ1-1 | . | . | 15 | TRBV6-5 | TGTGCCAGCAGTCGCCCTGGAGGGATGAGCACTGAAGCTTTCTTT | CASSRPGGMSTEAFF